These T cell receptor beta chains were read from a single sample in a study of graft-versus-host responses after intestinal transplantation. Clones were sequenced by immunoSEQ multiplex PCR, and TCRdb holds only the in-frame ones, with some missing. Counted here are under 100,000 clones, 92% occurring once; the ten biggest clones make up more than 0.35%. No antigen has been identified for these receptors. Sequences were derived from unstimulated CD8+ T cells sorted from spleen or lymph node cells, sampled before transplant. These receptors were obtained from a human donor who was the organ donor for an intestinal transplant. Both conserved end residues are part of each CDR3. The D gene is left open where the match is weak. Only part of the rows carry a size: once, few, many, or a class if the clone is expanded.

TGCGCCAGCGGCACGACCGGGACAATCGGTTCACCCCTCCACTTT,CASGTTGTIGSPLHF,TRBV23-1,-,-,TRBJ1-6
TGCAGCGTTGATGGGACAGAGACTGGAAACACCATATATTTT,CSVDGTETGNTIYF,TRBV29-1,-,TRBD1,TRBJ1-3
TGTGCCAGCAGCCGCGAGACAGGTTCTACCGGGGAGCCCCAGCATTTT,CASSRETGSTGEPQHF,TRBV4-2,-,-,TRBJ1-5
TGTGCCAGCCACCACCCTCAATTATTTAGTGCTGGAAACACCATATATTTT,CASHHPQLFSAGNTIYF,TRBV27,-,-,TRBJ1-3
TGTGCCAGCAGCACGGGGCGGGGGGCCCCCCAGGAGACCCAGTACTTC,CASSTGRGAPQETQYF,TRBV7-3,-,TRBD2,TRBJ2-5
TGTGCCAGCAGCGCCGGACAGAACACTGAAGCTTTCTTT,CASSAGQNTEAFF,TRBV9,-,-,TRBJ1-1
TGTGCCAGTAGAGGACGTCTAGGGGTGTTCTTTAGCACTGAAGCTTTCTTT,CASRGRLGVFFSTEAFF,TRBV19,-,-,TRBJ1-1
TGTGCCAGCACCACGGGACTTGAAGCTTTCTTT,CASTTGLEAFF,TRBV7-2,-,-,TRBJ1-1
TGTGCCAGCAGCTCGACAGTTTACGAGCAGTACTTC,CASSSTVYEQYF,TRBV7-9,-,-,TRBJ2-7
TGTGCCAGCAGCTCGATGCGGACAGGTCTAAATCAGCCCCAGCATTTT,CASSSMRTGLNQPQHF,TRBV7-8,-,TRBD1,TRBJ1-5
TGTGCCAGTAGTCCCGGACAGGTACCCTACGAGCAGTACTTC,CASSPGQVPYEQYF,TRBV19,-,TRBD1,TRBJ2-7
TGCGCCAGCAGCCAAGATCGTTGGCAGGGAAACTATGGCTACACCTTC,CASSQDRWQGNYGYTF,TRBV4-3,-,-,TRBJ1-2
TGTGCCACCAGCAGAGGGCCAGGACAGGGATCCTACGAGCAGTACTTC,CATSRGPGQGSYEQYF,TRBV15,-,TRBD1,TRBJ2-7
TGTGCCAGCAGCTTAGGGGGGGGGTTGGTCTACGAGCAGTACTTC,CASSLGGGLVYEQYF,TRBV7-6,once,TRBD2,TRBJ2-7
TGTGCCAGCAGCTTAGGCCTCAGGTTTAGTGTCAATGAGCAGTTCTTC,CASSLGLRFSVNEQFF,TRBV13,-,-,TRBJ2-1
TGTGCCAGTAGTATTCTGGGGGGCACTGAAGCTTTCTTT,CASSILGGTEAFF,TRBV19,-,-,TRBJ1-1
TGTGCCAGCAGCCTAGCGGGGGTCACCGGGGAGCTGTTTTTT,CASSLAGVTGELFF,TRBV27,-,TRBD2,TRBJ2-2
TGCAGCGTTGAGGGGACAGGAGACGTGGCCAACTACAATGAGCAGTTCTTC,CSVEGTGDVANYNEQFF,TRBV29-1,-,TRBD1,TRBJ2-1
TGTGCCAGCAGCTTAGATGTCCGGGGGGCGCGGAACTATGGCTACACCTTC,CASSLDVRGARNYGYTF,TRBV7-9,-,-,TRBJ1-2
TGCAGCGTTGCTTTACAGGGGTCGACCTACGAGCAGTACTTC,CSVALQGSTYEQYF,TRBV29-1,-,TRBD1,TRBJ2-7
TGTGCCAGCAGTGACTTCTCCGGCGAGCAGTACTTC,CASSDFSGEQYF,TRBV6-5,-,-,TRBJ2-7
TGTGCCAGCAGTTTCACAGTCACCTATAATTCACCCCTCCACTTT,CASSFTVTYNSPLHF,TRBV6-6,-,-,TRBJ1-6
TGTGCCAGCAGCCCATCAGGGACAGAGAGTTACGAGCAGTACTTC,CASSPSGTESYEQYF,TRBV7-9,-,TRBD1,TRBJ2-7
TGTGCCAGCAGACTAGCGGGGGGGCCGCCGGCAGATACGCAGTATTTT,CASRLAGGPPADTQYF,TRBV2,-,TRBD2,TRBJ2-3
TGTGCCTGGAGCGACCATACTAGCACCATATATTTT,CAWSDHTSTIYF,TRBV30,-,-,TRBJ1-3
TGTGCCAGCAGTCCCCCCTCAGGACTGCGGGGTTACGAGCAGTACTTC,CASSPPSGLRGYEQYF,TRBV28,-,-,TRBJ2-7
TGTGCCAGCAGCTCCCCGGGGAAAGCGGGGAGCTACAATGAGCAGTTCTTC,CASSSPGKAGSYNEQFF,TRBV9,once,TRBD2,TRBJ2-1
TGTGCCAGCAGCGCCCCCCCCCGGTTGTCTAGCTCAATTCAAGAGACCCAGTACTTC,CASSAPPRLSSSIQETQYF,TRBV7-6,-,-,TRBJ2-5
TGCGCCAGCAGCTTGGATCCAACAGGGGGTGTTTACGAGCAGTACTTC,CASSLDPTGGVYEQYF,TRBV5-1,-,TRBD1,TRBJ2-7
TGTGCCGGGTCTCTCGGACAGAGGAATACTGGGGCCAACGTCCTGACTTTC,CAGSLGQRNTGANVLTF,TRBV30,-,-,TRBJ2-6
TGTGCCAGCAGTACCCCCCGGGGGGACACTGAAGCTTTCTTT,CASSTPRGDTEAFF,TRBV28,-,-,TRBJ1-1
TGTGCCAGCCGCGAAGGGACTAGCGGATCCTACGAGCAGTACTTC,CASREGTSGSYEQYF,TRBV28,-,TRBD2,TRBJ2-7
TGTGCCAGCAGTTTACCCCGGACAGGGGAGAACACAGATACGCAGTATTTT,CASSLPRTGENTDTQYF,TRBV28,-,TRBD1,TRBJ2-3
TGTGCCAGCAGGGGTAAGACAGAGGTGGATCAGCCCCAGCATTTT,CASRGKTEVDQPQHF,TRBV6-6,few,-,TRBJ1-5
TGTGCCAGCAGGTTAGGGGGAGGCGTCGGGGAGCTGTTTTTT,CASRLGGGVGELFF,TRBV7-9,-,-,TRBJ2-2
TGTGCCAGCAGCTTACTTCCAGGGAGCAATCAGCCCCAGCATTTT,CASSLLPGSNQPQHF,TRBV7-2,-,-,TRBJ1-5
TGTGCCAGTAGTGCCGGACAGGAATACGAGCAGTACTTC,CASSAGQEYEQYF,TRBV19,-,TRBD1,TRBJ2-7
TGTGCCAGCAAAACCGGCGGCCTAGCGGGGGGGGGCCAAGAGACCCAGTACTTC,CASKTGGLAGGGQETQYF,TRBV13,-,TRBD2,TRBJ2-5
TGTGCCAGCACGGGGAGACTGCAAGAGACCCAGTACTTC,CASTGRLQETQYF,TRBV11-1,-,-,TRBJ2-5
TGCAGCGTTGAAGGGGGAGGCCCTGAAGCTTTCTTT,CSVEGGGPEAFF,TRBV29-1,once,-,TRBJ1-1
TGTGCCAGTAGAGAGGGACTAGCGGGGGACGAGCAGTACTTC,CASREGLAGDEQYF,TRBV19,-,TRBD2,TRBJ2-7
TGCGCCAGCAGCCCCGGGACAGGGATGGAAAAACTGTTTTTT,CASSPGTGMEKLFF,TRBV4-3,few,TRBD1,TRBJ1-4
TGTGCTAGTGGTTTGACAGGGACTGAAGCTTTCTTT,CASGLTGTEAFF,TRBV12-5,-,-,TRBJ1-1
TGTGCCAGCAGTTTATCCCACTTTGGCGAGCAGTACTTC,CASSLSHFGEQYF,TRBV28,-,-,TRBJ2-7
TGTGCCAGCAGTTTGTGGACTAGCAACTACGAGCAGTACTTC,CASSLWTSNYEQYF,TRBV28,few,TRBD2,TRBJ2-7
TGTGCCAGCAGGGACAGCCGCACCTACGAGCAGTACTTC,CASRDSRTYEQYF,TRBV7-9,-,-,TRBJ2-7
TGTGCCAGCAGTGTAAGGACAGGGGGCACTGAAGCTTTCTTT,CASSVRTGGTEAFF,TRBV6-1,-,TRBD1,TRBJ1-1
TGTGCCAGCAGCTTAATACCGGGGAACCCCCCCAATGAGCAGTTCTTC,CASSLIPGNPPNEQFF,TRBV7-3,-,-,TRBJ2-1
TGTGCCATCAGGGATCCGGGACAGGGTAGCCACGAGCAGTACTTC,CAIRDPGQGSHEQYF,TRBV10-3,once,TRBD1,TRBJ2-7
TGTGCGACAGGGGGGTCCTACAATGAGCAGTTCTTC,CATGGSYNEQFF,TRBV6-5,-,TRBD1,TRBJ2-1
TGCGCCAGCAGCTTGGCCCTCAATGAGCAGTTCTTC,CASSLALNEQFF,TRBV5-1,-,-,TRBJ2-1
TGTGCCAGCAGCTTAAGGGGTAATGGCAATCAGCCCCAGCATTTT,CASSLRGNGNQPQHF,TRBV7-8,-,-,TRBJ1-5
TGTGCCAGCAGCATTCAGACAGCAAGGCAGACCCAGTACTTC,CASSIQTARQTQYF,TRBV5-6,-,-,TRBJ2-5
TGTGCCAGGGGGAGGGGGGCTCTTGTGGAAGAGACCCAGTACTTC,CARGRGALVEETQYF,TRBV27,-,-,TRBJ2-5
TGTGCCAGCTCACCCCCGAGGGTAAACACTGAAGCTTTCTTT,CASSPPRVNTEAFF,TRBV18,-,-,TRBJ1-1
TGTGCCAGCAAACAGGGTCCCGGGGAGCTGTTTTTT,CASKQGPGELFF,TRBV19,-,-,TRBJ2-2
TGCGCCAGCAGCCTAGGTTGGCGGGGGGCCGATACGCAGTATTTT,CASSLGWRGADTQYF,TRBV5-1,-,TRBD2,TRBJ2-3